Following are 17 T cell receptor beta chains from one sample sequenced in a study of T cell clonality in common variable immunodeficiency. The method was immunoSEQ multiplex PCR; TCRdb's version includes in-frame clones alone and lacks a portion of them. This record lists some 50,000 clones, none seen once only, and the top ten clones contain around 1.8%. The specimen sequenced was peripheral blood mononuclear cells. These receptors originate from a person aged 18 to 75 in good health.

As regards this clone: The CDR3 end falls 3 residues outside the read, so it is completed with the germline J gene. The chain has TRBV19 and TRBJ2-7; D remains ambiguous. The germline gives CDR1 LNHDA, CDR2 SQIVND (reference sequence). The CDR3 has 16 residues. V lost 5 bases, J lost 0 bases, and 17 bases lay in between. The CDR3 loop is CASSPAAVSGSYEQYF. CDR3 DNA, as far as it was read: TGTGCCAGTAGTCCCGCCGCAGTATCTGGCTCCTACGAG.

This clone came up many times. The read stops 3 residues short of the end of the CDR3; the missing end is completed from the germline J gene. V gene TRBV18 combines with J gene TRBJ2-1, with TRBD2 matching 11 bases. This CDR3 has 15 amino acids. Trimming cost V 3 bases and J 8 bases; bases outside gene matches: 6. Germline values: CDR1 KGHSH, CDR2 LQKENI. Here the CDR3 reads CASSPSGRGNDEQFF. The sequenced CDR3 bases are TGTGCCAGCTCACCTAGCGGGAGGGGAAACGATGAG.

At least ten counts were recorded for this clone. The part of the CDR3 DNA that was read is TGTGCCACGAAGGGCCACACTGAA. Translation: CATKGHTE. The whole CDR3 sequence reads CATKGHTEAFF. V and J are TRBV19 and TRBJ1-1, with D unresolved. Read coverage stops 3 residues before the CDR3 terminus; the germline J gene supplies the remainder. The CDR3 is made up of 11 amino acids. Trimming took off 10 bases at V and 3 bases at J, with 9 bases between the two ends. The germline V gene encodes CDR1 LNHDA and CDR2 SQIVND (reference sequence). The entire variable domain, with the rest obtained from reference TRBV19 and TRBJ1-1, is as follows: DGGITQSPKYLFRKEGQNVTLSCEQNLNHDAMYWYRQDPGQGLRLIYYSQIVNDFQKGDIAEGYSVSREKKESFPLTVTSAQKNPTAFYLCATKGHTEAFFGQGTRLTVV.

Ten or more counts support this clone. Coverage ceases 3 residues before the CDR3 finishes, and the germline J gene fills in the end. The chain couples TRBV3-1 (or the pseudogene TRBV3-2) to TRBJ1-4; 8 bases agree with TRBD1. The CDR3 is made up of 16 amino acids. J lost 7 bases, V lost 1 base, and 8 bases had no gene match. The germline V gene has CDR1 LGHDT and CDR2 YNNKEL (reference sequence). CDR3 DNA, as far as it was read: TGTGCCAGCAGCCAAGGACGCGACAGGGGAGGTGAAAAA. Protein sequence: CASSQGRDRGGEK. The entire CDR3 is CASSQGRDRGGEKLFF.

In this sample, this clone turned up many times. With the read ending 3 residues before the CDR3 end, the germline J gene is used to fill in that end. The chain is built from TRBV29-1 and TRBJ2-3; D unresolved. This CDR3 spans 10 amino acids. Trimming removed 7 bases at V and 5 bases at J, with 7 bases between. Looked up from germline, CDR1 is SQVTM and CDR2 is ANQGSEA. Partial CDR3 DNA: TGCAGCGCGAGACAAGATACG. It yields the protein CSARQDT. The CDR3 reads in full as CSARQDTQYF.

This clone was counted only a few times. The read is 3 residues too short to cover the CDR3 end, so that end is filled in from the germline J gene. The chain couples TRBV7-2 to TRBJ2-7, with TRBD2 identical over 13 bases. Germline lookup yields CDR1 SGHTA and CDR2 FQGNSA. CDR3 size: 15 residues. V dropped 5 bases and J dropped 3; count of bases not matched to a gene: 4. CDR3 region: CASSGGTSGIYEQYF. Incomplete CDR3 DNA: TGTGCCAGCAGCGGGGGGACTAGCGGGATCTACGAG.

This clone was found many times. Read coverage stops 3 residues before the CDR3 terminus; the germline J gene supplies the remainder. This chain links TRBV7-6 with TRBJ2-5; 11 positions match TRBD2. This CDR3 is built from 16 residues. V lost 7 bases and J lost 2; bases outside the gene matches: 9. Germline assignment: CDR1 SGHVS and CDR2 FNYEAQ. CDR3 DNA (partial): TGTGCCAGCAATCCGTTAGCGGGAGGGGGGCAAGAGACC. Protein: CASNPLAGGGQET. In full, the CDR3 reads CASNPLAGGGQETQYF.

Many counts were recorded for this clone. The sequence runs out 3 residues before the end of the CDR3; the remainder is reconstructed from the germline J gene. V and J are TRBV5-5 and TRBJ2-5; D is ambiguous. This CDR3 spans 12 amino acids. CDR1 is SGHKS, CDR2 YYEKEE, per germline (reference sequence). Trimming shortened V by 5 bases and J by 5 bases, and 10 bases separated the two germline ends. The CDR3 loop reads CASRRAGETQYF. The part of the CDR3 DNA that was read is TGTGCCAGCAGAAGAGCCGGGGAGACC. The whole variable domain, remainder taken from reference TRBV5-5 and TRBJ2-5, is DAGVTQSPTHLIKTRGQQVTLRCSPISGHKSVSWYQQVLGQGPQFIFQYYEKEERGRGNFPDRFSARQFPNYSSELNVNALLLGDSALYLCASRRAGETQYFGPGTRLLVL.

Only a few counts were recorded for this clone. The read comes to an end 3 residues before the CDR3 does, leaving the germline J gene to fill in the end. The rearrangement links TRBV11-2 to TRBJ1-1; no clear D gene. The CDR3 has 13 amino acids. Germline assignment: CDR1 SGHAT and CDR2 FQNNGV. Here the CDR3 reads CASSFKARVVAFF. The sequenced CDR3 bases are TGTGCCAGCAGCTTTAAGGCGAGGGTTGTA.

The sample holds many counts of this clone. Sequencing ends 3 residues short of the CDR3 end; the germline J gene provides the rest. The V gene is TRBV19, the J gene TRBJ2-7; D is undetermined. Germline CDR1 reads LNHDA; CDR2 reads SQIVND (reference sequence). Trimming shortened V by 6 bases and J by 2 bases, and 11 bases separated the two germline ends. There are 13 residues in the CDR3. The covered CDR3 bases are TGTGCCAGTAGCCTAGACGGAGCCTACGAG. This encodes CASSLDGAYE. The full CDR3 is CASSLDGAYEQYF.

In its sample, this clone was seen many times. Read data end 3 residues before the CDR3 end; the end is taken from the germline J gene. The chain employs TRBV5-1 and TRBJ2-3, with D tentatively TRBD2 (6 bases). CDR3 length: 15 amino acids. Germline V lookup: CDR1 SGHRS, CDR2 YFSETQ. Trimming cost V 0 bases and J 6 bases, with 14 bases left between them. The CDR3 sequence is CASSLVGGEWDTQYF. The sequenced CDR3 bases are TGCGCCAGCAGCTTGGTGGGGGGAGAGTGGGATACG.

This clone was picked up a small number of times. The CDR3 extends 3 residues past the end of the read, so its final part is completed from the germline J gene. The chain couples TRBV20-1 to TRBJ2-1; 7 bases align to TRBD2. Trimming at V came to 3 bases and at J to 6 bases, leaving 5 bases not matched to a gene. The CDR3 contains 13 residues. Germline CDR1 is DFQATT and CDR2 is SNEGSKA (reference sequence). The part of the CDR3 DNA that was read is TGCAGTGCTAGGACTAGCCCCGGCAATGAG. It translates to CSARTSPGNE. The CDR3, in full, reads CSARTSPGNEQFF.

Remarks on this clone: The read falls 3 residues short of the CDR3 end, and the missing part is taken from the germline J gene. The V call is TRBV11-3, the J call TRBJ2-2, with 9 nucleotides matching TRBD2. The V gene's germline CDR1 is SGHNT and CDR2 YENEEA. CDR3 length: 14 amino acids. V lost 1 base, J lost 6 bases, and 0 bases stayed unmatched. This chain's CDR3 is CASSLVAGAGELFF. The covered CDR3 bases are TGTGCCAGCAGCTTAGTAGCGGGGGCCGGGGAG.

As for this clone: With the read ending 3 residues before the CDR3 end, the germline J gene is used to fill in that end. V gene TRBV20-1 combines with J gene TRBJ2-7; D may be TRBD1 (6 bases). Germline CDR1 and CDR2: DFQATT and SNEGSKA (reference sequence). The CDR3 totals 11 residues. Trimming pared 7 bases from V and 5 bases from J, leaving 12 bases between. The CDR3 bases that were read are TGCAGTGGGACAGTTTGGAACGAG. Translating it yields CSGTVWNE. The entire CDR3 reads CSGTVWNEQYF.

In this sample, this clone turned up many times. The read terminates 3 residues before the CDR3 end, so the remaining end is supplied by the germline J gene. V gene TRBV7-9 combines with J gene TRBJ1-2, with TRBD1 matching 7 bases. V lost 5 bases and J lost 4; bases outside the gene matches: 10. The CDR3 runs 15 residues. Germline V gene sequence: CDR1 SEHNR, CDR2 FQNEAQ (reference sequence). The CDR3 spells CASSLGRGPVYGYTF. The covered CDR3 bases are TGTGCCAGCAGCCTAGGGAGGGGGCCGGTCTATGGC.

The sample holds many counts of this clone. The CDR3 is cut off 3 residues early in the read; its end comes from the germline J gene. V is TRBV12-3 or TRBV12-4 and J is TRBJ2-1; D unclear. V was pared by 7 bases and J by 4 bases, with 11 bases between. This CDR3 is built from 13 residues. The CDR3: CASTKKRYNEQFF. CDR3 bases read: TGTGCCAGCACCAAAAAGAGGTACAATGAG.

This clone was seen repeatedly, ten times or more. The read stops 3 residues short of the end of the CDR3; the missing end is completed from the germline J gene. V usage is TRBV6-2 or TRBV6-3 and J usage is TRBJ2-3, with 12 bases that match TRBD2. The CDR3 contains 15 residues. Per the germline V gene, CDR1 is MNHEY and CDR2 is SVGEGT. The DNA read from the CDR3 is TGTGCCAGCAGGCAGACTAGCGGGAGAAAAGAGACG. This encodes CASRQTSGRKET. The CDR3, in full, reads CASRQTSGRKETQYF.